These T cell receptor beta chains were read from a single sample in a study of blood T cell repertoires in COVID-19. Clones were read by immunoSEQ multiplex PCR, and TCRdb kept only the in-frame ones, dropping some. The sample lists about 140,000 clones, 82% occurring once. What was sequenced was peripheral blood. The receptors originated from a woman of 80 years or more with acute or convalescent COVID-19. The CDR3 runs from the conserved cysteine through the conserved F or W. The D gene is left open where the match is weak. Only part of the rows carry a size: once, few, many, or a class if the clone is expanded.

d_gene	abundance	v_gene	j_gene	CDR3nt	CDR3aa
-	-	TRBV5-1	TRBJ2-1	TGCGCCAGCAGATTAATAGGGAGCTCCTACAATGAGCAGTTCTTC	CASRLIGSSYNEQFF
TRBD2	-	TRBV9	TRBJ2-3	TGTGCCAGCAGCTCGGAAGCGGGGGGCACAGATACGCAGTATTTT	CASSSEAGGTDTQYF
TRBD2	-	TRBV15	TRBJ2-7	TGTGCCACCAGCCCCCGACTAGCGGGTTTCGAGCAGTACTTC	CATSPRLAGFEQYF
TRBD2	-	TRBV5-8	TRBJ2-5	TGTGCCAGCAGCTTGGGAGGCGGGGGGCCGGAGACCCAGTACTTC	CASSLGGGGPETQYF
-	-	TRBV4-1	TRBJ1-1	TGCGCCAGCAGCCAGCCCGGGACAAGTAGTTCTGAAGCTTTCTTT	CASSQPGTSSSEAFF
TRBD2	-	TRBV9	TRBJ2-7	TGTGCCAGCAGCCCCCTAGCGGGGACCGAGCAGTACTTC	CASSPLAGTEQYF
TRBD1	-	TRBV28	TRBJ2-7	TGTGCCAGCAGGCAAGACAGGGGCCTCTACGAGCAGTACTTC	CASRQDRGLYEQYF
TRBD2	once	TRBV6-4	TRBJ2-7	TGTGCCAGCAGCCACCGTGGCGGGGGGTCCTACGAGCAGTACTTC	CASSHRGGGSYEQYF
TRBD1	-	TRBV16	TRBJ1-4	TGTGCCAGCAGCCATCCAGACAGGGAACTGTTTTTT	CASSHPDRELFF
-	once	TRBV27	TRBJ2-2	TGTGCCAGCAGTTTTTTTAGGAACACCGGGGAGCTGTTTTTT	CASSFFRNTGELFF
-	-	TRBV19	TRBJ1-6	TGTGCCAGTAGCCTTCGTTCGGTCCCGGGTAATTCACCCCTCCACTTT	CASSLRSVPGNSPLHF
-	-	TRBV9	TRBJ2-7	TGTGCCAGCAGCGTACGCGGTAGCTCCTACGAGCAGTACTTC	CASSVRGSSYEQYF
-	once	TRBV27	TRBJ2-3	TGTGCCAGCAGTTTACTCCATAGCTCAGATACGCAGTATTTT	CASSLLHSSDTQYF
TRBD2	few	TRBV7-9	TRBJ2-3	TGTGCCAGCAGCTTACACGAGCGGGGGAGCACAGATACGCAGTATTTT	CASSLHERGSTDTQYF
-	-	TRBV27	TRBJ2-1	TGTGCCAGCAGTTTAGGGTTGCAGGGCAATGAGCAGTTCTTC	CASSLGLQGNEQFF
-	-	TRBV4-2	TRBJ1-2	TGTGCCAGCAGCCAAGATCCAGGGATCTATGGCTACACCTTC	CASSQDPGIYGYTF
TRBD1	-	TRBV6-5	TRBJ1-1	TGTGCCAGCAGCTACGCCGGGACAGGGGGCACTGAAGCTTTCTTT	CASSYAGTGGTEAFF
-	-	TRBV28	TRBJ2-7	TGTGCCAGCAGTCGTACCGGGGGATGGACCTACGAGCAGTACTTC	CASSRTGGWTYEQYF
TRBD1	-	TRBV2	TRBJ2-7	TGTGCCAGCGAGACAGGGGGCGCAGGGGAGCAGTACTTC	CASETGGAGEQYF
-	once	TRBV7-6	TRBJ2-3	TGTGCCAGCAGCCCTAATATCATATGGAGCACAGATACGCAGTATTTT	CASSPNIIWSTDTQYF
TRBD2	once	TRBV7-6	TRBJ2-5	TGTGCCAGCAGCCCAAGACTAGCGGGGGACGAGACCCAGTACTTC	CASSPRLAGDETQYF
-	-	TRBV2	TRBJ2-2	TGTGCCAGCAGGGAATTCGGCGGGACCGGGGAGCTGTTTTTT	CASREFGGTGELFF
-	-	TRBV27	TRBJ2-7	TGTGCCAGCAGTTCCCAGTCTCTTGGCGAGCAGTACTTC	CASSSQSLGEQYF
-	-	TRBV7-8	TRBJ1-5	TGTGCCAGCAGCCCCCGGTTGACTGCTGGCAATCAGCCCCAGCATTTT	CASSPRLTAGNQPQHF
-	-	TRBV11-2	TRBJ1-1	TGTGCCAGCAGCTTAGATCCGGGACTGACTGAAGCTTTCTTT	CASSLDPGLTEAFF
TRBD2	-	TRBV28	TRBJ2-1	TGTGCCAGCAGCCCAGGCGGACTAGCGGGTTACAATGAGCAGTTCTTC	CASSPGGLAGYNEQFF
-	-	TRBV2	TRBJ1-5	TGTGCCAGCAGTTGGAAAGCAGGGGCCCAGCCCCAGCATTTT	CASSWKAGAQPQHF
TRBD2	-	TRBV28	TRBJ2-7	TGTGCCAGCAGTTTACTAGCGGGGGGTGGGGAGCAGTACTTC	CASSLLAGGGEQYF
-	-	TRBV30	TRBJ1-2	TGTGCCTGGACCAACCAGGGAAACTATGGCTACACCTTC	CAWTNQGNYGYTF
-	-	TRBV28	TRBJ2-7	TGTGCCAGCAGTCCCCTTGGGCTCTACGAGCAGTACTTC	CASSPLGLYEQYF
-	-	TRBV5-1	TRBJ1-2	TGCGCCAGCAGCATGGACAGCGGATATGGCTACACCTTC	CASSMDSGYGYTF
TRBD2	-	TRBV5-5	TRBJ2-7	TGTGCCAGCAGCTCGACTAGGACTAGTGGTTACGAGCAGTACTTC	CASSSTRTSGYEQYF
-	-	TRBV28	TRBJ2-7	TGTGCCAGCAGTTTAAGTTTGGGGGGAGTCGTTTACGAGCAGTACTTC	CASSLSLGGVVYEQYF
-	-	TRBV7-8	TRBJ2-3	TGTGCCAGCAGCTTCTGGCACCTAGGATCGGGGACAGATACGCAGTATTTT	CASSFWHLGSGTDTQYF
-	-	TRBV27	TRBJ2-3	TGTGCCAGCAGTTTGTCCCCCTACACAGATACGCAGTATTTT	CASSLSPYTDTQYF
TRBD1	-	TRBV5-4	TRBJ2-3	TGTGCCAGCAGCCCTATTACCGGACAGGGTCTTACTAGCACAGATACGCAGTATTTT	CASSPITGQGLTSTDTQYF
-	-	TRBV7-2	TRBJ2-1	TGTGCCAGCAGCTTAGAGTCGAGCTCCTACAATGAGCAGTTCTTC	CASSLESSSYNEQFF
-	-	TRBV12-3/TRBV12-4	TRBJ2-7	TGTGCCAGCAGTTTAGGGGGAGCCGAGCAGTACTTC	CASSLGGAEQYF
-	-	TRBV19	TRBJ2-1	TGTGCCAGTAGCCTGGACTATTACAATGAGCAGTTCTTC	CASSLDYYNEQFF
-	-	TRBV30	TRBJ1-1	TGTGCCTGGAGGGTGAAAGGGGACACTGAAGCTTTCTTT	CAWRVKGDTEAFF
-	once	TRBV18	TRBJ1-1	TGTGCCAGCTCACCCAGCGTGAACACTGAAGCTTTCTTT	CASSPSVNTEAFF
-	-	TRBV11-3	TRBJ1-1	TGTGCCAGCAGCTGGGGGAGGAATTCTGAAGCTTTCTTT	CASSWGRNSEAFF
TRBD1	-	TRBV7-8	TRBJ1-3	TGTGCCAGCAGTCAATTCCAGGGGGCTAGTGGAAACACCATATATTTT	CASSQFQGASGNTIYF
TRBD1	-	TRBV7-2	TRBJ1-3	TGTGCCAGCAGCCCAGCGACAGGGAGCTCTGGAAACACCATATATTTT	CASSPATGSSGNTIYF
-	-	TRBV7-9	TRBJ1-1	TGTGCCAGCAGCTTCCGGCAGGGGAACACTGAAGCTTTCTTT	CASSFRQGNTEAFF
-	few	TRBV5-6	TRBJ1-1	TGTGCCAGCAGCTTGAAGACAGGCACTGAAGCTTTCTTT	CASSLKTGTEAFF
TRBD1	-	TRBV12-3/TRBV12-4	TRBJ1-2	TGTGCCAGCACTTGGACAGGGGGCTATGGCTACACCTTC	CASTWTGGYGYTF
-	-	TRBV6-5	TRBJ1-3	TGTGCCAGCAGTTACTCTCCAGGCGCCTCTGGAAACACCATATATTTT	CASSYSPGASGNTIYF
-	-	TRBV7-2	TRBJ2-3	TGTGCCAGCAGCCGCAATCCCGGGACTCGAGATACGCAGTATTTT	CASSRNPGTRDTQYF
TRBD1	-	TRBV7-8	TRBJ1-2	TGTGCCAGCAGCTGGGACAGCAGCTATGGCTACACCTTC	CASSWDSSYGYTF
-	-	TRBV2	TRBJ2-7	TGTGCCAGCACGGACTACTCCTACGAGCAGTACTTC	CASTDYSYEQYF
TRBD1	-	TRBV11-3	TRBJ1-1	TGTGCCAGCAGTCCTGGGACAGGGGGTCCGGCTGAAGCTTTCTTT	CASSPGTGGPAEAFF